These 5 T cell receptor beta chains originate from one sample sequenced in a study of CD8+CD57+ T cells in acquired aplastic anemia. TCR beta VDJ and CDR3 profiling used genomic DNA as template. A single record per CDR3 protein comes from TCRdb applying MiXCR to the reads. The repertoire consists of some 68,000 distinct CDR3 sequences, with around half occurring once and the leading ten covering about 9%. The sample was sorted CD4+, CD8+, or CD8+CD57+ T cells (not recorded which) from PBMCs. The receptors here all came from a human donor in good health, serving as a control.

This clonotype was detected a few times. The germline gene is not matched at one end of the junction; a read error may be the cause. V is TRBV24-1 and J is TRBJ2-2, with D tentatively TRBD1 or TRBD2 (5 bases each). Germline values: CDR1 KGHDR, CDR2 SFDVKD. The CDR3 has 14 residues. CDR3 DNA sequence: TGTGCCACCGGTGATTTGCAAGGGACCGGGGAGCTGCTTTTT. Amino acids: CATGDLQGTGELLF.

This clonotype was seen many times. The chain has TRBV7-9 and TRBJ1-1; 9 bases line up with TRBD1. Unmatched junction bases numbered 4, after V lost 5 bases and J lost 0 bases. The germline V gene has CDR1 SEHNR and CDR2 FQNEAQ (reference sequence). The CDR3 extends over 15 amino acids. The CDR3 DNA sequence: TGTGCCAGCAGCGGGACAGGGAGTGTGAACACTGAAGCTTTCTTT. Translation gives CASSGTGSVNTEAFF.

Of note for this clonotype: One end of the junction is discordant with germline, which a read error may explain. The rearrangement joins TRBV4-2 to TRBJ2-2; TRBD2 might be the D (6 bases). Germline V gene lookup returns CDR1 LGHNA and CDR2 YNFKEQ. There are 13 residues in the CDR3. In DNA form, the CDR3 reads TGTGCCAGCAGCCAAGTACACCGCCGGGAGCTGCTTTTT. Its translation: CASSQVHRRELLF.

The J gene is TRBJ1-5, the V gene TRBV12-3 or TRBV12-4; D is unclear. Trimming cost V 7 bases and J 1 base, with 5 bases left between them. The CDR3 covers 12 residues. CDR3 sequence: CASTASNQPQHF. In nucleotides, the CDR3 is TGTGCCAGCACCGCGAGCAATCAGCCCCAGCATTTT.

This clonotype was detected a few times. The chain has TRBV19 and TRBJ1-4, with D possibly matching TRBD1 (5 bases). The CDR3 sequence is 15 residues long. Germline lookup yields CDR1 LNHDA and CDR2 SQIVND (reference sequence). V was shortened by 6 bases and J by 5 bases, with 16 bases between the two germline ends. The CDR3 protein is CASRTRDYENEKLFF. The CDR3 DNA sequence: TGTGCCAGTAGAACCCGGGACTACGAGAATGAAAAACTGTTTTTT.